These 18 T cell receptor beta chains were sequenced from one sample in a study of blood T cell repertoires in COVID-19. Some clones are missing from TCRdb's copy, which holds only in-frame ones; the method was immunoSEQ multiplex PCR. The sample contains around 390,000 clones, approximately 87% of which appear only once. Sequencing input: PBMCs or T cells enriched from blood (not recorded which). The receptors here all came from a woman aged 50 to 60 who had recovered from COVID-19.

This chain uses TRBV5-8 with TRBJ1-4; 8 bases agree with TRBD1. Trimming at V came to 3 bases and at J to 2 bases, leaving 15 bases not matched to a gene. Looked up from germline, CDR1 is SGHTS and CDR2 is YDEGEE. The CDR3 runs 19 residues. CDR3 sequence reads: CASSSDRVSSYGTNEKLFF. The CDR3 nucleotides read TGTGCCAGCAGCTCGGACAGGGTTTCTTCTTATGGCACTAATGAAAAACTGTTTTTT.

The chain recombines TRBV19 with TRBJ1-1; 8 bases are a match to TRBD1. With V trimmed by 5 bases and J by 5 bases, 7 bases remained unmatched. Germline V gene lookup returns CDR1 LNHDA and CDR2 SQIVND (reference sequence). CDR3 length: 14 residues. In DNA, the CDR3 is TGTGCCAGTAGTCAGGGGGCTCGGCGAACTGAAGCTTTCTTT. Residues: CASSQGARRTEAFF. Drawing the rest from reference TRBV19 and TRBJ1-1, the complete variable domain is DGGITQSPKYLFRKEGQNVTLSCEQNLNHDAMYWYRQDPGQGLRLIYYSQIVNDFQKGDIAEGYSVSREKKESFPLTVTSAQKNPTAFYLCASSQGARRTEAFFGQGTRLTVV.

The V call is TRBV4-1, the J call TRBJ1-2, with D possibly being TRBD1 (6 bases). Germline assignment: CDR1 MGHRA and CDR2 YSYEKL. V lost 3 bases to trimming and J lost 3 bases, with 14 bases between them. This CDR3 is built from 15 residues. The CDR3, as DNA: TGCGCCAGCAGCCAGGGCCAGGGGTTCTACTATGGCTACACCTTC. This gives the protein CASSQGQGFYYGYTF.

This clone turned up a few times. The chain recombines TRBV7-9 with TRBJ1-2; 7 nucleotides align to TRBD1. Germline CDR1 reads SEHNR; CDR2 reads FQNEAQ (reference sequence). The CDR3 covers 14 residues. Germline trimming cut 5 bases from V and 5 bases from J; bases unmatched to any gene: 8. The DNA of the CDR3 is TGTGCCAGCAGCCCTCCGGGACAGTCTTATGGCTACACCTTC. This translates into CASSPPGQSYGYTF.

The genes are TRBV6-5 and TRBJ2-1; D is unclear. Germline CDR1 and CDR2: MNHEY and SVGAGI. This CDR3 region has 14 residues. Between the trimmed V and J ends, which lost 2 bases and 4 bases, there was a span of 9 bases. CDR3 sequence reads: CASSYHDSYNEQFF. The CDR3 nucleotides read TGTGCCAGCAGTTACCATGACTCGTACAATGAGCAGTTCTTC.

In this sample, this clone turned up a few times. This chain uses TRBV4-2 with TRBJ2-7, with D possibly matching TRBD1 (5 bases). V lost 0 bases and J lost 3, with 12 bases in between. The CDR3 totals 15 residues. Germline CDR1 LGHNA, CDR2 YNFKEQ. The CDR3 DNA reads TGTGCCAGCAGCCAAGATTTGGGGCCCAGCTACGAGCAGTACTTC. Amino acids: CASSQDLGPSYEQYF.

The chain joins TRBV28 to TRBJ2-3; 11 bases are shared with TRBD2. The CDR3 totals 16 residues. Germline V gives CDR1 MDHEN, CDR2 SYDVKM. J gave up 2 bases and V 5 bases, and 6 bases lay outside the gene matches. This chain's CDR3 is CASSPRLAGTTDTQYF. The CDR3 DNA follows: TGTGCCAGCAGTCCGAGACTAGCGGGGACCACAGATACGCAGTATTTT.

This clone was counted between two and nine times. Other DNA sequences of this sample code for an identical CDR3. The chain is built from TRBV27 and TRBJ2-7; 7 bases line up with TRBD1. The CDR3 is 15 amino acids. CDR1 MNHEY and CDR2 SMNVEV come from the germline V gene (reference sequence). V lost 2 bases, J lost 2 bases, and 6 bases stayed unmatched. DNA for the CDR3: TGTGCCAGCAGTTTACTGGGCCAGGGGGCCTACGAGCAGTACTTC. Translated, it gives CASSLLGQGAYEQYF.

The chain has TRBV7-9 and TRBJ1-2; no clear D. Trimming took 6 bases from V and 4 from J, leaving 15 bases between them. Per the germline V gene, CDR1 is SEHNR and CDR2 is FQNEAQ (reference sequence). CDR3 length: 14 residues. In DNA form, the CDR3 reads TGTGCCAGCAGTCCGGCTGCGCGGGGCTATGGCTACACCTTC. This sequence encodes CASSPAARGYGYTF.

The genes are TRBV6-5 and TRBJ1-2, with 8 bases lining up with TRBD1. Trimming cost V 5 bases and J 2 bases; bases outside gene matches: 7. The germline CDR1 and CDR2 sequences are MNHEY and SVGAGI. The CDR3 length is 15 residues. In DNA, the CDR3 is TGTGCCAGCAGTAGACCCGGGACAGGAAACTATGGCTACACCTTC. Amino acid sequence: CASSRPGTGNYGYTF.

The chain is built from TRBV27 and TRBJ2-1, with a possible D match to TRBD2 (6 bases). Germline V gene sequence: CDR1 MNHEY, CDR2 SMNVEV (reference sequence). V gave up 6 bases and J gave up 9 bases, with 12 bases separating them. This CDR3 region has 12 residues. The CDR3 sequence: CASSRSGGEQFF. In DNA, the CDR3 is TGTGCCAGCAGCCGGTCCGGGGGTGAGCAGTTCTTC.

The chain joins TRBV28 to TRBJ2-5, with D hard to call. The CDR3 loop spans 12 amino acids. From germline, CDR1 is MDHEN and CDR2 SYDVKM. The V end was cut by 6 bases, the J end by 7 bases, with 12 bases between. CDR3 nucleotide sequence: TGTGCCAGCAGCCCCTCACATCGGACCCAGTACTTC. Amino acid sequence: CASSPSHRTQYF.

In this sample, this clone turned up a few times. This chain uses TRBV6-5 with TRBJ1-5, with D possibly TRBD1 on 5 matching bases. The germline V gene encodes CDR1 MNHEY and CDR2 SVGAGI. CDR3 length equals 16 residues. Trimming removed 0 bases from V and 0 bases from J, with 9 bases in between. CDR3 sequence reads: CASSYSGAASNQPQHF. CDR3 sequence (DNA): TGTGCCAGCAGTTACTCTGGGGCAGCTAGCAATCAGCCCCAGCATTTT.

The rearrangement links TRBV18 to TRBJ2-7, with D possibly TRBD1 on 6 matching bases. The CDR3 contains 12 residues. V was trimmed by 5 bases and J by 3 bases, leaving 8 bases between them. CDR1 is KGHSH, CDR2 LQKENI, per germline. The chain's CDR3 is CASSADSYEQYF. As DNA, the CDR3 is TGTGCCAGCTCAGCGGACAGCTACGAGCAGTACTTC.

The V and J genes are TRBV18 and TRBJ2-1; 7 positions match TRBD1. This CDR3 has 15 amino acids. V shed 6 bases, J shed 6 bases, and the junction held 11 bases outside the gene matches. The germline CDR1 and CDR2 sequences are KGHSH and LQKENI. The CDR3 loop reads CASSPRDSYSNEQFF. For the CDR3, the DNA is TGTGCCAGCTCTCCTCGGGACAGCTACAGCAATGAGCAGTTCTTC. The complete variable domain, with remaining parts taken from reference TRBV18 and TRBJ2-1, reads NAGVMQNPRHLVRRRGQEARLRCSPMKGHSHVYWYRQLPEEGLKFMVYLQKENIIDESGMPKERFSAEFPKEGPSILRIQQVVRGDSAAYFCASSPRDSYSNEQFFGPGTRLTVL.

The V call is TRBV10-1, the J call TRBJ1-2; D not resolved. Germline V gene data show CDR1 as WNHNN and CDR2 as SYGVQD (reference sequence). There are 10 residues in the CDR3. The V end was cut by 7 bases, the J end by 8 bases, with 8 bases between. CDR3 sequence reads: CASIIRGYTF. CDR3 DNA sequence: TGCGCCAGCATCATCCGGGGCTACACCTTC.

The V call is TRBV2, the J call TRBJ2-2; TRBD1 aligns across 7 bases. The CDR3 sequence is 15 residues long. In germline, CDR1 is SNHLY, CDR2 FYNNEI. J was trimmed by 6 bases and V by 5 bases; bases with no gene match: 9. In DNA, the CDR3 is TGTGCCAGCAGTCAGTGGACAGGACAAGCCGGGGAGCTGTTTTTT. Amino acid sequence: CASSQWTGQAGELFF.

The gene calls are TRBV2 and TRBJ2-2, with a weak D call TRBD1 (5 bases). The CDR3 spans 13 residues. Germline CDR1 is SNHLY and CDR2 is FYNNEI. Trimming took off 4 bases at V and 8 bases at J, with 11 bases between the two ends. CDR3 in amino acids: CASSAGPGGELFF. The CDR3 DNA follows: TGTGCCAGCAGTGCAGGGCCAGGGGGGGAGCTGTTTTTT.